This T cell receptor beta chain appears in the sequencing data of a study of blood T cell repertoires in COVID-19. Looking at the study overall: COVID-19 samples collected from the United States, Italy and Spain covered acute and convalescent phases. PBMCs, B-cell-depleted T cells, or T cells provided the cDNA or gDNA that made up the material.

The V end was cut by 4 bases, the J end by 6 bases, with 11 bases between. Germline V CDR1 and CDR2: KGHDR, SFDVKD. This CDR3 contains 13 residues. As processed by the authors: Researchers report that nucleated cell counts were estimated from reference gene primer amplification. Sequencing was performed with immunoSEQ multiplex PCR; in TCRdb, only in-frame clones are kept and a portion is missing. V, J and clone size are taken as reported in that table, and D and trimming were inferred from the DNA itself. The sample carries around 95,000 clones, about 85% recorded once. This receptor was identified in a middle-aged man with active or convalescent COVID-19. The rearrangement joins TRBV24-1 to TRBJ1-1; weak D call: TRBD1 (5 bases). Sequences were obtained from peripheral blood. CDR3 amino acids: CATSEAGYAEAFF. The CDR3 nucleotides are TGTGCCACCAGTGAAGCAGGGTACGCTGAAGCTTTCTTT.